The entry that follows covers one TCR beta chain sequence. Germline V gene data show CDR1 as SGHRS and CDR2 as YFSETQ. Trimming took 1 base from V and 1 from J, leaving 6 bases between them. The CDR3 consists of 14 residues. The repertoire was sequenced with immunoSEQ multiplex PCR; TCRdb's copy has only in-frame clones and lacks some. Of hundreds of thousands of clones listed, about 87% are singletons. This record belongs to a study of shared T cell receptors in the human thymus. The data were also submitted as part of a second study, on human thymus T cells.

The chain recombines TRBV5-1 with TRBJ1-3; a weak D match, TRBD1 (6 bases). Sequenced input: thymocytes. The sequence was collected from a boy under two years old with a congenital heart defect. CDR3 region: CASSLTGSGNTIYF. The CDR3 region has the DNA TGCGCCAGCAGCTTGACAGGGTCTGGAAACACCATATATTTT.